This TCR beta chain was recorded in a study of T cells in Graves' hyperthyroidism and ophthalmopathy. Amplified TCR beta CDR3 regions derived from RNA transcripts. The TCR CDR3 first-round RT-PCR relied on the HTBI primer set. Each CDR3 protein is one row after TCRdb ran MiXCR on the multiplex PCR reads. The table has approximately 610,000 distinct CDR3 sequences, roughly 14% seen once. Regarding the study as a whole: Most thyroid clonotypes that were expanded above 0.001 also turned up in blood.

Ophthalmopathy cases met thresholds of Clinical Activity Score at least 3, NOSPECS grade at least 4 and duration under 3 months. The CDR3 extends over 15 amino acids. The ends lost 3 bases at V and 3 bases at J; junction bases unmatched: 6. Germline V gene data show CDR1 as LNHDA and CDR2 as SQIVND (reference sequence). A note on this clonotype: Its antigen remains unknown.

This sequence originates from a woman aged 40-49 years with Graves' ophthalmopathy. The source material was blood. This rearrangement joins TRBV19 to TRBJ2-7; 9 nucleotides match TRBD2. The CDR3 coding sequence is TGTGCCAGTAGTATCTATAGCGGGAGTTACTACGAGCAGTACTTC. It codes for CASSIYSGSYYEQYF.